This passage covers 3 T cell receptor beta chains from one sample sequenced in a study of cytomegalovirus exposure and HLA in healthy donors. PCR was performed using 60 Vbeta and 13 Jbeta primers. Clones were sequenced by immunoSEQ multiplex PCR, and TCRdb holds only the in-frame ones, with some missing. The sample includes fewer than 110,000 clones, under 85% of them seen just once. The sample comprised PBMCs. These receptors all come from a male donor in good health and CMV-seronegative.

This clone came up a few times. This chain uses TRBV4-1 with TRBJ2-1, with 9 bases that match TRBD2. The CDR3 runs to 15 residues. Trimming cost V 2 bases and J 7 bases; bases outside gene matches: 6. In germline, CDR1 is MGHRA, CDR2 YSYEKL. The CDR3: CASSQLFSGRNEQFF. The DNA for the CDR3 is TGCGCCAGCAGCCAACTTTTTAGCGGGAGAAATGAGCAGTTCTTC.

The chain combines TRBV27 with TRBJ1-5; D not resolved. Looked up from germline, CDR1 is MNHEY and CDR2 is SMNVEV (reference sequence). V lost 10 bases to trimming and J lost 2 bases, with 15 bases between them. CDR3 length equals 14 residues. This chain's CDR3 is CATSEALGNQPQHF. In DNA, the CDR3 is TGTGCCACTTCGGAGGCTTTAGGCAATCAGCCCCAGCATTTT.

This clone appeared a few times. This chain links TRBV2 with TRBJ2-2; 13 bases line up with TRBD2. Unmatched junction bases numbered 5, after V lost 6 bases and J lost 7 bases. Germline CDR1 and CDR2: SNHLY and FYNNEI. This CDR3 contains 15 residues. The CDR3 sequence: CASRPRTSGSGELFF. The CDR3 nucleotides read TGTGCCAGCAGGCCGCGGACTAGCGGGAGCGGGGAGCTGTTTTTT. The full variable domain, its missing parts supplied by reference TRBV2 and TRBJ2-2, is EPEVTQTPSHQVTQMGQEVILRCVPISNHLYFYWYRQILGQKVEFLVSFYNNEISEKSEIFDDQFSVERPDGSNFTLKIRSTKLEDSAMYFCASRPRTSGSGELFFGEGSRLTVL.